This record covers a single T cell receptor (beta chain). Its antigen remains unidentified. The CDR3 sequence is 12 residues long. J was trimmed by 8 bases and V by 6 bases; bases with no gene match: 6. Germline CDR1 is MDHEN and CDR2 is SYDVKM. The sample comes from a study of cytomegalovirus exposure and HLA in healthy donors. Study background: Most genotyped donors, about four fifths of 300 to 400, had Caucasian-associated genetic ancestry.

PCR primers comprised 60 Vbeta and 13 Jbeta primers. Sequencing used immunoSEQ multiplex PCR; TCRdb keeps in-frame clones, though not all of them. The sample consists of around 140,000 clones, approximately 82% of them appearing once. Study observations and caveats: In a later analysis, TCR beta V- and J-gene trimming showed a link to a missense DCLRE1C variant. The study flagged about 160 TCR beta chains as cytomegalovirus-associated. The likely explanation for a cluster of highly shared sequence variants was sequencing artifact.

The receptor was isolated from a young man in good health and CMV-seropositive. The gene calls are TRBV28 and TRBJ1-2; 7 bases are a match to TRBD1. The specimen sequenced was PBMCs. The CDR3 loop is CASRPTGVGYTF. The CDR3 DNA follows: TGTGCCAGCAGACCTACAGGGGTCGGCTACACCTTC.